This TCR beta chain was obtained from a study of blood T cell repertoires in COVID-19. Looking at the study overall: The samples span acute and convalescent COVID-19 from the United States, Italy and Spain.

Trimming took 7 bases from V and 5 from J; bases not matched to a gene: 4. This CDR3 is built from 11 residues. Germline assignment: CDR1 GTSNPN and CDR2 SVGIG (reference sequence). Recruitment covered roughly 24 US areas and drew participants whose ages spanned about 18 to 89 years. The study assigned cohorts using participant-reported clinical history. In the original analysis: Amplifying reference gene primers gave estimates of nucleated cell counts. Profiled with immunoSEQ multiplex PCR; TCRdb holds only in-frame clones, not every one. The DNA gave D and trimming, while V, J and clone size come from that table. The sample yields under 300,000 clones, roughly nine tenths seen once.

The sample was PBMCs or T cells enriched from blood (not recorded which). The V call is TRBV30, the J call TRBJ1-2; 7 nucleotides agree with TRBD1. The TCR was taken from a human donor in a cohort exposed to, infected with or recovered from COVID-19 (not recorded which). The donor label of this sample is uncertain. In DNA, the CDR3 is TGTGCCTCTGCAGGGGGTTATGGCTACACCTTC. Amino acids: CASAGGYGYTF.